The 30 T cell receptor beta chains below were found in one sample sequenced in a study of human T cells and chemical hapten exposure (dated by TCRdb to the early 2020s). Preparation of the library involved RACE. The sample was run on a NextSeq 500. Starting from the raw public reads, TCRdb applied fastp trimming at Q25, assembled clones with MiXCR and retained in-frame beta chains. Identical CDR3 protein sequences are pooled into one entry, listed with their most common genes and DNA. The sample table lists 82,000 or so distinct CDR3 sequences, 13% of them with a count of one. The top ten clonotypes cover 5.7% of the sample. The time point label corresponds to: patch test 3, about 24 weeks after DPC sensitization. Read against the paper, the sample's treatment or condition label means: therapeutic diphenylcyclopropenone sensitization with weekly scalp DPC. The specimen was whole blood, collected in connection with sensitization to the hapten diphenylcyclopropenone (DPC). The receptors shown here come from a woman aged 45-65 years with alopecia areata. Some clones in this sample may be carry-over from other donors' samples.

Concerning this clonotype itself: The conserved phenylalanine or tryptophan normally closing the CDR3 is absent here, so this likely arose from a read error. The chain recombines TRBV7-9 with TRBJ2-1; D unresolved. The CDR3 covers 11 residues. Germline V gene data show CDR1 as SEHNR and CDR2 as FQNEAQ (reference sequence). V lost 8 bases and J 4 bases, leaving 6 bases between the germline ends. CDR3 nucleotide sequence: TGTGCCAGCCCCGGGTACAATGAGCAGTTCTTA. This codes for CASPGYNEQFL.

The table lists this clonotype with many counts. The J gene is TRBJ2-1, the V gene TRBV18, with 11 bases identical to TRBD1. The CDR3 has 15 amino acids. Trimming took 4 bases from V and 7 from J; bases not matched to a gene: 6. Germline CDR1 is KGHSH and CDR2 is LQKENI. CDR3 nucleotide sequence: TGTGCCAGCTCACACGGACAGGGGGCGCGAAATGAGCAGTTCTTC. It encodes CASSHGQGARNEQFF.

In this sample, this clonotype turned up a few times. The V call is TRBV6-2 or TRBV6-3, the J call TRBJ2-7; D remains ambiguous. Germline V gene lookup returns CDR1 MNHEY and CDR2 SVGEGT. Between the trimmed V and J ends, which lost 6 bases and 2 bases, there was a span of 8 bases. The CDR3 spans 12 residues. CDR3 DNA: TGTGCCAGCAGACCCGAAGCCTACGAGCAGTACTTC. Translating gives CASRPEAYEQYF.

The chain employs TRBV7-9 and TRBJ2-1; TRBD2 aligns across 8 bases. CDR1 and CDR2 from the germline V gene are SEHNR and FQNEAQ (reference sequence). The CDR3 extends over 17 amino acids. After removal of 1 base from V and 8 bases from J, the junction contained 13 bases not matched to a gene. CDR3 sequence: CASSLDILAGRNDEQFF. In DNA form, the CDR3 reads TGTGCCAGCAGCTTAGACATCCTAGCGGGTCGGAACGATGAGCAGTTCTTC.

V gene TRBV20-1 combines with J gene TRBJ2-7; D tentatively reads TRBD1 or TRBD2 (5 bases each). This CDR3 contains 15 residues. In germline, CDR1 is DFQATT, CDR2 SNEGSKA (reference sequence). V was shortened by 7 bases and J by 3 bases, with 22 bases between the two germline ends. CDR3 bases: TGCAGTGGGGCGTACGGGGCTGGCCCACGCTACGAGCAGTACTTC. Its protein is CSGAYGAGPRYEQYF.

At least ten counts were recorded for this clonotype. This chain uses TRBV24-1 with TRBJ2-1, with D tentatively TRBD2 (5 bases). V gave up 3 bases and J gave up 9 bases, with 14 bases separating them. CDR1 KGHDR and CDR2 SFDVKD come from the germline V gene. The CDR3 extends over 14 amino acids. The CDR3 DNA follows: TGTGCCACCAGTGATGGACTCGACTGGAGTGAGCAGTTCTTC. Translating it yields CATSDGLDWSEQFF.

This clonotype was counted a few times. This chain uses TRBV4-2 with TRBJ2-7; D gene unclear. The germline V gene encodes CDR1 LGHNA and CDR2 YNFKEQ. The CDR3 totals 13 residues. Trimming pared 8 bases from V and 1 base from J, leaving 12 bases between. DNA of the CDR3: TGTGCCAGCGGCCCGACGCGGTCCTACGAGCAGTACTTC. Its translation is CASGPTRSYEQYF.

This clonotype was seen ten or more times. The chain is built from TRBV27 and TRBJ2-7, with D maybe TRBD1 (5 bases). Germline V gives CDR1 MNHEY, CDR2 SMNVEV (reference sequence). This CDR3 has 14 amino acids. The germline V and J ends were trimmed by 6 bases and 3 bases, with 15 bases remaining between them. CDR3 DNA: TGTGCCAGCAGCGACAGAGACCCAGTCTACGAGCAGTACTTC. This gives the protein CASSDRDPVYEQYF.

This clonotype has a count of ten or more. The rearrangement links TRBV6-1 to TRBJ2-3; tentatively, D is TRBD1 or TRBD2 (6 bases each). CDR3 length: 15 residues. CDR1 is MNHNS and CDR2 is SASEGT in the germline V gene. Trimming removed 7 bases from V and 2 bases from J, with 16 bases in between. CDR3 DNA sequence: TGTGCCAGCAACAGGGCTAGCGACTACACAGATACGCAGTATTTT. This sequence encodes CASNRASDYTDTQYF.

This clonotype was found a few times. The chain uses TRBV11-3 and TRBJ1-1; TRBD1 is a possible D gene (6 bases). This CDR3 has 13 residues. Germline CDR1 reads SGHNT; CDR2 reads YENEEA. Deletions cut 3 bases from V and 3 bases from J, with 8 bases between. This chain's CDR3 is CASSLYRDTEAFF. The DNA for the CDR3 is TGTGCCAGCAGCTTGTACAGGGACACTGAAGCTTTCTTT.

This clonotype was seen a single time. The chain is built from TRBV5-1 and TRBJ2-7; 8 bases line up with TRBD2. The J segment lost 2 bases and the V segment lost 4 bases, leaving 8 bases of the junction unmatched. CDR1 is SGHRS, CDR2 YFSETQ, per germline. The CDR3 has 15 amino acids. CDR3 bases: TGCGCCAGCAGCCCCCGGACTAGCCGCCCCTACGAGCAGTACTTC. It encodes CASSPRTSRPYEQYF.

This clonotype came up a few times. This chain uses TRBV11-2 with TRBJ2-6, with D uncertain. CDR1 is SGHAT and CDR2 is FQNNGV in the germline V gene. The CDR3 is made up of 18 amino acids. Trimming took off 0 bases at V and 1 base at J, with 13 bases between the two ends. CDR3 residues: CASSLDSLKRSGANVLTF. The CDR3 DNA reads TGTGCCAGCAGCTTAGACAGCCTTAAGAGGTCTGGGGCCAACGTCCTGACTTTC.

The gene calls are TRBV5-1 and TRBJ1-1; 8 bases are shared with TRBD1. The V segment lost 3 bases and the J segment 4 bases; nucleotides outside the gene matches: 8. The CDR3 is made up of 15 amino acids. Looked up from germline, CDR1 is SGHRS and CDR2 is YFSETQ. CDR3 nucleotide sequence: TGCGCCAGCAGCTCTACAGGGGGTGTAGGCACTGAAGCTTTCTTT. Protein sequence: CASSSTGGVGTEAFF.

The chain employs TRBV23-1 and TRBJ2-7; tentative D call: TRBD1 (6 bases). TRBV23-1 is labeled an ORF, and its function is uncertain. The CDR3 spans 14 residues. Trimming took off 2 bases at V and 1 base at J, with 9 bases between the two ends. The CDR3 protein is CASSQLDRSYEQYF. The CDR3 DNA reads TGCGCCAGCAGTCAACTGGACAGATCCTACGAGCAGTACTTC.

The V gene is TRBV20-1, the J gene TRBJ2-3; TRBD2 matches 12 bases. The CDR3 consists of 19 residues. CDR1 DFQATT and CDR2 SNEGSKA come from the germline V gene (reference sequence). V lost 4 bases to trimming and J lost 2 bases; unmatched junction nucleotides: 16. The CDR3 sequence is CSATDGTSGSTTYTDTQYF. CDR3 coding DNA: TGCAGTGCTACAGACGGGACTAGCGGGTCGACCACCTACACAGATACGCAGTATTTT.

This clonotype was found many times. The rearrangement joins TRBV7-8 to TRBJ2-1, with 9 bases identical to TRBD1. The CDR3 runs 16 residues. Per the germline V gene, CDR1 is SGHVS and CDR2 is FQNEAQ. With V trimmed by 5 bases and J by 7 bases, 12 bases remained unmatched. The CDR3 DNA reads TGTGCCAGCAGCATACCCGGGACAGGGCCACCAAATGAGCAGTTCTTC. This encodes CASSIPGTGPPNEQFF.

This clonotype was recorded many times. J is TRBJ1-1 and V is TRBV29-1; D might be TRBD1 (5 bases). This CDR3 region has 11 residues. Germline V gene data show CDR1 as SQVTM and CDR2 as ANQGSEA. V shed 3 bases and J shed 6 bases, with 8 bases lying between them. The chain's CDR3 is CSVDRGSEAFF. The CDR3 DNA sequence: TGCAGCGTTGATAGGGGATCTGAAGCTTTCTTT.

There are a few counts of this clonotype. The CDR3 DNA is TGCGCCAGCAAGGGATTTCGACTAGCGGGATGGGATGAGACCCAGTACTTC. It codes for CASKGFRLAGWDETQYF. The chain uses TRBV5-1 and TRBJ2-5, with 11 bases lining up with TRBD2. After removal of 6 bases from V and 5 bases from J, the junction contained 15 bases not matched to a gene. Germline CDR1 and CDR2: SGHRS and YFSETQ. This CDR3 is 17 amino acids long.

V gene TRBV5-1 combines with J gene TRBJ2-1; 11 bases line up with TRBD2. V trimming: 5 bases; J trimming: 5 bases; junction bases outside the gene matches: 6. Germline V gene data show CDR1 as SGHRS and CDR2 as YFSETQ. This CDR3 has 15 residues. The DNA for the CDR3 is TGCGCCAGCAGTTTACCTAGCGGGGGGAACAATGAGCAGTTCTTC. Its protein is CASSLPSGGNNEQFF.

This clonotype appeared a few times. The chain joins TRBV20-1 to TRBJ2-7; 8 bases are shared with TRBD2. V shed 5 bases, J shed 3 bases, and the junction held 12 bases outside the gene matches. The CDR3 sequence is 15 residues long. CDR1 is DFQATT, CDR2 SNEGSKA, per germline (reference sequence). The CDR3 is CSAPNQAGVVYEQYF. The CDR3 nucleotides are TGCAGTGCTCCAAATCAAGCGGGAGTAGTCTACGAGCAGTACTTC.

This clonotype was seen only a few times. The CDR3 spells CSARARGLFNEQFF. The DNA for the CDR3 is TGCAGTGCTAGAGCCAGAGGCCTCTTTAATGAGCAGTTCTTC. The chain has TRBV20-1 and TRBJ2-1; unclear D gene. Germline CDR1 reads DFQATT; CDR2 reads SNEGSKA (reference sequence). This CDR3 region has 14 residues. V was trimmed by 1 base and J by 7 bases, leaving 14 bases between them.

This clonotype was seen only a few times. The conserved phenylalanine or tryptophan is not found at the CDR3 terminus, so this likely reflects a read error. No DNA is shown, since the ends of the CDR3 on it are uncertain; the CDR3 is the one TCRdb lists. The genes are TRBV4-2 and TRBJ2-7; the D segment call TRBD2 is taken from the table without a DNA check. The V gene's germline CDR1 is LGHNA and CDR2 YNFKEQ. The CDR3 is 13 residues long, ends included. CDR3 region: CASSQDRGQSLCL.

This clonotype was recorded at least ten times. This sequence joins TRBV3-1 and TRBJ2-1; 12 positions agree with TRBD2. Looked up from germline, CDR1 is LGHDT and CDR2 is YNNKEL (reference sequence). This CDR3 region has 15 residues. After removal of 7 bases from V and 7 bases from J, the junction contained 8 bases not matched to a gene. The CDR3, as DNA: TGTGCCAGCACCCTAGCGGGAGGGCCCTCGAATGAGCAGTTCTTC. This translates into CASTLAGGPSNEQFF.

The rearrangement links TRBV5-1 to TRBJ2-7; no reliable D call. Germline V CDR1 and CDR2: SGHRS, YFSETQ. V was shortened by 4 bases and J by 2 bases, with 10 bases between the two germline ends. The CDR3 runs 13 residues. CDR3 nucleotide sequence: TGCGCCAGCAGCCGCCAGGCCACCTACGAGCAGTACTTC. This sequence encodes CASSRQATYEQYF.

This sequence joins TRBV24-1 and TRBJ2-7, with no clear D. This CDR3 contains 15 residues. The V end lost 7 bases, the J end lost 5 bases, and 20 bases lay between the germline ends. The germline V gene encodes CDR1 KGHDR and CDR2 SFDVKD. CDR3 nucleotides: TGTGCCACCAGACCCCAGCCCCAAACTCGCCACGAGCAGTACTTC. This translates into CATRPQPQTRHEQYF.

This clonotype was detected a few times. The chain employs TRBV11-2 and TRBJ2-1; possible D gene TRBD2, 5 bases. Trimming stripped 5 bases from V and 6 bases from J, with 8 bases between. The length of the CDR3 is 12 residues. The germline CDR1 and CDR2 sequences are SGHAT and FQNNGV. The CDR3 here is CASSPAGNEQFF. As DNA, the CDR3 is TGTGCCAGCAGCCCTGCGGGCAATGAGCAGTTCTTC.

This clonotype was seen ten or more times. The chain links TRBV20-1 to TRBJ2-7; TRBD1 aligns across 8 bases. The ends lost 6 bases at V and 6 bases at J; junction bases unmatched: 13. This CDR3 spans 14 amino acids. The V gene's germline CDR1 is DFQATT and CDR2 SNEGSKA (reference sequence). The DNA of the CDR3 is TGCAGTGCCAAACCAGGACAGGGCGGGCTCGAGCAGTACTTC. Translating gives CSAKPGQGGLEQYF.

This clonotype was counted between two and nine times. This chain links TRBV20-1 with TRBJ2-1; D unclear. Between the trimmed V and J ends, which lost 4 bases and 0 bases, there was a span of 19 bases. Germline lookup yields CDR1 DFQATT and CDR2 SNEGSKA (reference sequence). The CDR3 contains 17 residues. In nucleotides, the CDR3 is TGCAGTGCTACCCACCGGCAGCGCGGTTTCTCCTACAATGAGCAGTTCTTC. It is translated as CSATHRQRGFSYNEQFF.

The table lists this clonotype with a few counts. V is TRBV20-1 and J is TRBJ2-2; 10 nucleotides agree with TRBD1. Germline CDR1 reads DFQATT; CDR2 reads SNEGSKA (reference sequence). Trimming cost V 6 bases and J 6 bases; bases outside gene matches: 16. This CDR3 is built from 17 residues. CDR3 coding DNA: TGCAGTGCCCCTAAAGGGACAGGGGATAGAACCTCCGGGGAGCTGTTTTTT. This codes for CSAPKGTGDRTSGELFF.

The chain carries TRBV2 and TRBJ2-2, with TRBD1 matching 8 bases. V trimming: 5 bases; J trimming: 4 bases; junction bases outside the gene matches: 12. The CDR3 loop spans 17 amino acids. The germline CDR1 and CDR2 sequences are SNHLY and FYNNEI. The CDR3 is CASSTPGTGHLTGELFF. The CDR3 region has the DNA TGTGCCAGCAGTACGCCCGGGACAGGACATCTCACCGGGGAGCTGTTTTTT.